The 28 T cell receptor beta chains in this list originate from one sample, sequenced in a study of T-cell reconstitution after alpha-beta-depleted transplantation in children. TCRbeta library construction was performed incorporating unique molecular identifiers. In TCRdb, the PCR reads were re-called with MiXCR into one record per CDR3 protein. Of roughly 200,000 distinct CDR3 sequences listed, over 5.5% are singletons. The source was PBMCs from the stem cell graft donor, collected from the stem cell graft. All receptors come from a human donor who donated a stem cell graft to a child with Wiskott-Aldrich syndrome.

This clonotype was seen only a few times. J is TRBJ2-1 and V is TRBV19, with 8 positions matching TRBD2. Per the germline V gene, CDR1 is LNHDA and CDR2 is SQIVND (reference sequence). CDR3 size: 15 residues. The trim removed 5 bases at V and 3 bases at J, leaving 6 bases unmatched. This chain's CDR3 is CASSAPLADYNEQFF. In DNA form, the CDR3 reads TGTGCCAGTAGTGCCCCACTAGCGGACTACAATGAGCAGTTCTTC.

This clonotype was seen repeatedly, ten times or more. The chain combines TRBV5-4 with TRBJ2-5, with 7 bases matching TRBD2. With V trimmed by 4 bases and J by 5 bases, 8 bases remained unmatched. Germline loops: CDR1 SGHNT, CDR2 YYREEE (reference sequence). The length of the CDR3 is 14 residues. CDR3 loop: CASSARLASETQYF. Written as DNA, the CDR3 is TGTGCCAGCAGCGCCCGACTAGCCAGTGAGACCCAGTACTTC.

This clonotype has at least ten counts. The chain joins TRBV12-3 or TRBV12-4 to TRBJ2-6, with D unclear. The V and J ends lost 5 bases and 3 bases respectively, with 8 bases between them. This CDR3 region has 14 residues. CDR3 sequence (DNA): TGTGCCAGCAGTACTGGGCATGGGGCCAACGTCCTGACTTTC. It codes for CASSTGHGANVLTF.

This clonotype was observed at least ten times. The chain employs TRBV12-3 or TRBV12-4 and TRBJ2-3; D is perhaps TRBD2 (5 bases). The ends were cut back, 5 bases at V and 2 bases at J, with 11 bases in the middle. The CDR3 is 14 amino acids. CDR3: CASSKREDTDTQYF. The CDR3 nucleotides are TGTGCCAGCAGTAAACGGGAAGACACAGATACGCAGTATTTT.

The rearrangement joins TRBV20-1 to TRBJ2-3; TRBD2 matches 12 bases. The CDR3 contains 15 residues. Trimming cost V 3 bases and J 5 bases; bases outside gene matches: 6. Germline V CDR1 and CDR2: DFQATT, SNEGSKA (reference sequence). The CDR3 region has the DNA TGCAGTGCTAGCCCTAGCGGGAGGGCCGAAGATACGCAGTATTTT. Translation gives CSASPSGRAEDTQYF.

This clonotype was seen ten or more times. The chain joins TRBV5-1 to TRBJ1-2; 9 bases match TRBD1. V shed 2 bases and J 2 bases; nucleotides not matched to a gene: 4. This CDR3 is 15 amino acids long. Looked up from germline, CDR1 is SGHRS and CDR2 is YFSETQ. CDR3 sequence: CASSLRTGDNYGYTF. The CDR3 region has the DNA TGCGCCAGCAGCTTAAGGACAGGGGACAACTATGGCTACACCTTC.

In this sample, this clonotype turned up many times. The chain joins TRBV7-2 to TRBJ2-3; D is ambiguous. CDR1 is SGHTA, CDR2 FQGNSA, per germline. The CDR3 contains 14 residues. Between the trimmed V and J ends, which lost 5 bases and 2 bases, there was a span of 11 bases. Here the CDR3 reads CASSPWVHTDTQYF. The CDR3 DNA sequence: TGTGCCAGCAGCCCATGGGTCCACACAGATACGCAGTATTTT.

This clonotype was counted a few times. The chain uses TRBV2 and TRBJ2-5; TRBD2 aligns across 9 bases. The CDR3 runs 13 residues. V gave up 8 bases and J gave up 6 bases; unmatched junction bases: 7. The germline gives CDR1 SNHLY, CDR2 FYNNEI. This chain's CDR3 is CASQVAGGKTQYF. CDR3 bases: TGTGCCAGCCAAGTCGCGGGGGGGAAGACCCAGTACTTC. The full variable domain, rest sourced from reference TRBV2 and TRBJ2-5, is EPEVTQTPSHQVTQMGQEVILRCVPISNHLYFYWYRQILGQKVEFLVSFYNNEISEKSEIFDDQFSVERPDGSNFTLKIRSTKLEDSAMYFCASQVAGGKTQYFGPGTRLLVL.

This chain links TRBV10-3 with TRBJ2-7; the match to TRBD2 covers 7 bases. The CDR3 is made up of 12 amino acids. Germline CDR1 reads ENHRY; CDR2 reads SYGVKD. With V trimmed by 7 bases and J by 2 bases, 2 bases remained unmatched. The CDR3 DNA is TGTGCCATCAAAAGCGGGACCTACGAGCAGTACTTC. Its translation is CAIKSGTYEQYF.

This clonotype turned up a few times. The chain is built from TRBV5-1 and TRBJ2-7; D possibly corresponds to TRBD2 (5 bases). The V gene lost 7 bases and the J gene lost 0 bases, with 17 bases spanning the gap. Germline assignment: CDR1 SGHRS and CDR2 YFSETQ. The CDR3 is 15 amino acids. Here the CDR3 reads CASREGGEVSYEQYF. Here the CDR3 DNA reads TGCGCCAGCCGAGAGGGTGGAGAAGTCTCCTACGAGCAGTACTTC.

Many counts were recorded for this clonotype. The CDR3 reads CASRVRTGISYEQYF. Written as DNA, the CDR3 is TGTGCCAGCAGAGTACGGACAGGTATTTCCTACGAGCAGTACTTC. This rearrangement joins TRBV11-3 to TRBJ2-7; the match to TRBD1 covers 7 bases. CDR3 size: 15 residues. CDR1 is SGHNT, CDR2 YENEEA, per germline. Losses at the gene ends were 6 bases for V and 1 base for J; bases not matched to a gene: 9.

This clonotype appeared many times. The V gene is TRBV2, the J gene TRBJ2-7; no firm D call. The V gene lost 6 bases and the J gene lost 3 bases, with 3 bases spanning the gap. Germline-derived CDR1 and CDR2 are SNHLY and FYNNEI. CDR3 length equals 10 residues. CDR3 coding DNA: TGTGCCAGCAGCCACTACGAGCAGTACTTC. The encoded protein is CASSHYEQYF.

This clonotype was counted between two and nine times. This chain uses TRBV19 with TRBJ2-5; tentative D call: TRBD2 (6 bases). Germline V CDR1 and CDR2: LNHDA, SQIVND (reference sequence). The length of the CDR3 is 13 residues. V lost 5 bases to trimming and J lost 4 bases, with 11 bases between them. This CDR3 reads CASSLGTSETQYF. CDR3 coding DNA: TGTGCCAGTAGTCTCGGGACTTCAGAGACCCAGTACTTC.

This clonotype was observed at least ten times. In DNA form, the CDR3 reads TGTGCCTGGCTTACCGGGACTAGCGGGTACAATGAGCAGTTCTTC. It yields the protein CAWLTGTSGYNEQFF. The chain combines TRBV30 with TRBJ2-1; TRBD2 agrees at 12 bases. With V trimmed by 5 bases and J by 4 bases, 6 bases remained unmatched. The V gene's germline CDR1 is GTSNPN and CDR2 SVGIG (reference sequence). This CDR3 is built from 15 residues.

Concerning this clonotype: Just one base apart from a much larger clone, this may be a read error. The V call is TRBV5-1, the J call TRBJ1-6; D gene uncertain. Trimming took off 4 bases at V and 6 bases at J, with 8 bases between the two ends. The CDR3 runs 13 residues. Germline values: CDR1 SGHRS, CDR2 YFSETQ. DNA of the CDR3: TGCGCCAGCAGCCCCGAGAGTAATTCACCCCTCCACTTT. Its protein product is CASSPESNSPLHF. Based on the CDR3 plus reference TRBV5-1 and TRBJ1-6, the full variable domain is KAGVTQTPRYLIKTRGQQVTLSCSPISGHRSVSWYQQTPGQGLQFLFEYFSETQRNKGNFPGRFSGRQFSNSRSEMNVSTLELGDSALYLCASSPESNSPLHFGNGTRLTVT.

This clonotype was detected many times. The chain combines TRBV7-9 with TRBJ2-1; 10 bases are shared with TRBD1. After removal of 4 bases from V and 3 bases from J, the junction contained 9 bases not matched to a gene. CDR3 size: 17 residues. Per germline, CDR1 SEHNR and CDR2 FQNEAQ (reference sequence). Here the CDR3 DNA reads TGTGCCAGCAGCTCGGGGGGCTGGGACAGGGGCTACAATGAGCAGTTCTTC. It specifies CASSSGGWDRGYNEQFF.

This clonotype came up a few times. The chain couples TRBV5-1 to TRBJ1-3; no clear D gene. Trimming took off 2 bases at V and 1 base at J, with 10 bases between the two ends. Germline assignment: CDR1 SGHRS and CDR2 YFSETQ. There are 15 residues in the CDR3. The CDR3 reads CASSLRTGSGNTIYF. In DNA form, the CDR3 reads TGCGCCAGCAGCTTAAGGACGGGATCTGGAAACACCATATATTTT.

The gene calls are TRBV6-5 and TRBJ2-1, with a weak D call TRBD2 (6 bases). V shed 2 bases and J shed 5 bases, with 10 bases lying between them. Germline CDR1 is MNHEY and CDR2 is SVGAGI. The CDR3 runs 14 residues. The chain's CDR3 is CASSYGGLNNEQFF. CDR3 sequence (DNA): TGTGCCAGCAGTTACGGGGGGTTGAACAATGAGCAGTTCTTC.

This clonotype has at least ten counts. The CDR3 reads CASKPKGAAFNYGYTF. The CDR3 bases are TGTGCCAGCAAACCTAAGGGGGCGGCATTTAACTATGGCTACACCTTC. The J gene is TRBJ1-2, the V gene TRBV27; 7 nucleotides match TRBD1. V lost 7 bases and J lost 1; bases outside the gene matches: 12. CDR3 size: 16 residues. CDR1 is MNHEY and CDR2 is SMNVEV in the germline V gene (reference sequence).

This chain joins TRBV15 and TRBJ1-4; 9 positions agree with TRBD1. The CDR3 length is 14 residues. Per the germline V gene, CDR1 is LNHNV and CDR2 is YYDKDF (reference sequence). V lost 6 bases and J lost 5; bases outside the gene matches: 4. The CDR3 DNA reads TGTGCCACCAGAGGGACAGGGTTGAATGAAAAACTGTTTTTT. It translates to CATRGTGLNEKLFF.

The genes are TRBV7-2 and TRBJ2-4; 10 bases line up with TRBD1. CDR1 SGHTA and CDR2 FQGNSA come from the germline V gene. The length of the CDR3 is 13 residues. The V gene end was trimmed by 4 bases and the J gene end by 8 bases; junction bases not matched to a gene: 2. In DNA, the CDR3 is TGTGCCAGCAGCTCCGGGACAGGGGACATTCAGTACTTC. Amino acids: CASSSGTGDIQYF. The full variable domain, its missing parts supplied by reference TRBV7-2 and TRBJ2-4, is GAGVSQSPSNKVTEKGKDVELRCDPISGHTALYWYRQSLGQGLEFLIYFQGNSAPDKSGLPSDRFSAERTGGSVSTLTIQRTQQEDSAVYLCASSSGTGDIQYFGAGTRLSVL.

This clonotype came up many times. The chain carries TRBV18 and TRBJ2-1; D is possibly TRBD2 (6 bases). CDR1 and CDR2 (germline): KGHSH, LQKENI. V lost 1 base, J lost 6 bases, and 13 bases lay in between. The CDR3 is made up of 15 amino acids. This chain's CDR3 is CASSPQEGSFNEQFF. DNA of the CDR3: TGTGCCAGCTCACCACAGGAGGGAAGCTTCAATGAGCAGTTCTTC.

This clonotype has at least ten counts. V usage is TRBV24-1 and J usage is TRBJ2-3, with TRBD1 matching 9 bases. This CDR3 has 16 residues. CDR1 KGHDR and CDR2 SFDVKD come from the germline V gene. Unmatched junction bases numbered 5, after V lost 4 bases and J lost 1 base. Here the CDR3 DNA reads TGTGCCACCAGTGACCCGACAGGGGGAGGCACAGATACGCAGTATTTT. Encoded protein: CATSDPTGGGTDTQYF.

This clonotype was detected many times. The chain combines TRBV5-1 with TRBJ2-7; possibly TRBD1 for D (5 bases). The CDR3 runs 14 residues. Germline values: CDR1 SGHRS, CDR2 YFSETQ. Trimming pared 2 bases from V and 0 bases from J, leaving 9 bases between. The CDR3 nucleotides are TGCGCCAGCAGCTTCAGGGCAGACTCCTACGAGCAGTACTTC. Encoded protein: CASSFRADSYEQYF. The variable domain in full, completed from reference TRBV5-1 and TRBJ2-7, reads KAGVTQTPRYLIKTRGQQVTLSCSPISGHRSVSWYQQTPGQGLQFLFEYFSETQRNKGNFPGRFSGRQFSNSRSEMNVSTLELGDSALYLCASSFRADSYEQYFGPGTRLTVT.

This clonotype was counted at least ten times. The chain employs TRBV5-1 and TRBJ1-1; D gene unclear. The germline V and J ends were trimmed by 2 bases and 0 bases, with 14 bases remaining between them. The CDR3 consists of 16 residues. The germline V gene encodes CDR1 SGHRS and CDR2 YFSETQ. CDR3 DNA sequence: TGCGCCAGCAGCTTCGATTTTGGGCAGTTGAACACTGAAGCTTTCTTT. Its protein product is CASSFDFGQLNTEAFF.

The J gene is TRBJ2-1, the V gene TRBV25-1; D remains unclear. In germline, CDR1 is MGHDK, CDR2 SYGVNS. Trimming removed 7 bases at V and 10 bases at J, with 8 bases between. This CDR3 is built from 10 residues. CDR3 in amino acids: CASTVCEQFF. The DNA for the CDR3 is TGTGCCAGCACGGTGTGCGAGCAGTTCTTC.

This clonotype appeared many times. The chain combines TRBV28 with TRBJ1-6; 7 positions match TRBD1. V lost 2 bases and J lost 10; bases outside the gene matches: 5. The CDR3 totals 14 residues. Germline loops: CDR1 MDHEN, CDR2 SYDVKM. CDR3 in DNA: TGTGCCAGCAGTTTAGAGGGGGCTTGGTCACCCCTCCACTTT. Its protein product is CASSLEGAWSPLHF.

This clonotype occurred a few times. Here the CDR3 DNA reads TGTGCCTGCCGCCCCCTCGGGGGGGAGTACAATGAGCAGTTCTTC. Translated, it gives CACRPLGGEYNEQFF. This sequence joins TRBV30 and TRBJ2-1; 8 positions agree with TRBD2. The J segment lost 4 bases and the V segment lost 6 bases, leaving 11 bases of the junction unmatched. Germline lookup yields CDR1 GTSNPN and CDR2 SVGIG (reference sequence). This CDR3 contains 15 residues.